Listed below are T cell receptor beta chains from one sample, sequenced in a study of blood T cell repertoires in COVID-19. Produced via immunoSEQ multiplex PCR; TCRdb's table is partial and in-frame only. Of under 300,000 clones detected, under 95% appear once; the ten largest clones hold 2% to 2.5%. Sequencing was done on a sample of PBMCs or T cells enriched from blood (not recorded which). The receptors were sampled from a middle-aged woman with acute COVID-19. The CDR3 runs from the conserved cysteine through the conserved F or W. A D gene is named only where the DNA matches it firmly. Clone size is shown for a subset of rows, as once, few, many or a class of expanded clone.

>TRBJ2-7|TRBV11-2|TRBD1|.
CASSLRGSGGAGEQYF
TGTGCCAGCAGCTTACGGGGGTCAGGGGGCGCGGGAGAGCAGTACTTC
>TRBJ2-7|TRBV11-3|.|.
CASSLVGQQGWEFEQYF
TGTGCCAGCAGCTTAGTCGGGCAACAGGGCTGGGAGTTCGAGCAGTACTTC
>TRBJ2-3|TRBV4-1|.|.
CASSQDRGGKGITDTQYF
TGCGCCAGCAGCCAAGATCGGGGCGGGAAGGGGATCACAGATACGCAGTATTTT
>TRBJ2-5|TRBV6-1|.|.
CASSEGYSQKETQYF
TGTGCCAGCAGTGAAGGGTACAGCCAGAAAGAGACCCAGTACTTC
>TRBJ1-2|TRBV20-1|TRBD1|.
CSAQGARGYTF
TGCAGTGCTCAGGGGGCGCGAGGCTACACCTTC
>TRBJ1-1|TRBV5-5|.|.
CASSFYSSGSVAFF
TGTGCCAGCAGCTTTTATTCGTCGGGGTCCGTAGCTTTCTTT
>TRBJ2-7|TRBV2|TRBD2|.
CASSRSSGRNNEQYF
TGTGCCAGCAGCAGATCTAGCGGGAGGAACAACGAGCAGTACTTC
>TRBJ2-3|TRBV11-3|TRBD2|.
CASSSLSGRPTDTQYF
TGTGCCAGCAGCTCACTCAGCGGGAGGCCCACAGATACGCAGTATTTT
>TRBJ2-3|TRBV9|.|.
CASSVAAGSQDTQYF
TGTGCCAGCAGCGTAGCGGCAGGGTCGCAAGATACGCAGTATTTT
>TRBJ1-1|TRBV2|TRBD1|.
CASREQGASTEAFF
TGTGCCAGCAGGGAGCAGGGGGCGAGCACTGAAGCTTTCTTT
>TRBJ1-5|TRBV11-2|.|.
CASSLGQRQPQHF
TGTGCCAGCAGCTTAGGGCAGAGGCAGCCCCAGCATTTT
>TRBJ1-6|TRBV30|.|.
CAWPPGARGSPLHF
TGTGCCTGGCCGCCAGGGGCCCGGGGTTCACCCCTCCACTTT
>TRBJ1-1|TRBV6-2/TRBV6-3|.|few
CASSYEGYTEAFF
TGTGCCAGCAGTTACGAGGGTTACACTGAAGCTTTCTTT
>TRBJ2-7|TRBV5-6|TRBD1|.
CASSLVGTGFYEQYF
TGTGCCAGCAGCTTGGTAGGGACAGGGTTCTACGAGCAGTACTTC
>TRBJ2-6|TRBV5-4|.|.
CASSPKGGRSGANVLTF
TGTGCCAGCAGCCCTAAGGGGGGGAGGTCTGGGGCCAACGTCCTGACTTTC
>TRBJ2-3|TRBV5-1|.|.
CASSLAGSTDTQYF
TGCGCCAGCAGCTTGGCCGGTAGCACAGATACGCAGTATTTT
>TRBJ1-5|TRBV7-9|.|once
CASSLVLTKHQHF
TGTGCCAGCAGCTTAGTTTTAACCAAACACCAGCATTTT
>TRBJ1-5|TRBV7-2|TRBD1|.
CASGDRGGQPQHF
TGTGCCAGCGGCGACAGGGGCGGGCAGCCCCAGCATTTT
>TRBJ2-3|TRBV6-2/TRBV6-3|TRBD2|.
CASSYSISGGPRNTQYF
TGTGCCAGCAGTTACTCGATTTCGGGAGGCCCCAGGAATACGCAGTATTTT
>TRBJ2-7|TRBV6-1|TRBD2|.
CASSEAGGPTQYF
TGTGCCAGCAGTGAAGCGGGAGGGCCGACGCAGTACTTC
>TRBJ1-3|TRBV7-6|TRBD1|.
CASSLRQGTGNTIYF
TGTGCCAGCAGCTTACGACAGGGCACTGGAAACACCATATATTTT
>TRBJ2-4|TRBV14|.|.
CASSPTRPGIQYF
TGTGCCAGCAGCCCAACTCGCCCGGGCATTCAGTACTTC
>TRBJ1-2|TRBV6-5|.|.
CASSPRDTEGYGYTF
TGTGCCAGCAGTCCCCGGGACACCGAGGGCTATGGCTACACCTTC
>TRBJ1-5|TRBV28|.|.
CASSLRGYNQPQHF
TGTGCCAGCAGTTTACGCGGTTACAATCAGCCCCAGCATTTT
>TRBJ2-5|TRBV4-2|.|.
CASSREEGGEQTQYF
TGTGCCAGCAGTCGGGAAGAGGGGGGGGAACAGACCCAGTACTTC
>TRBJ1-6|TRBV23-1|TRBD1|.
CASSQSIDRDSNSYNSPLHF
TGCGCCAGCAGTCAATCGATAGACCGGGACAGCAACTCCTATAATTCACCCCTCCACTTT
>TRBJ2-7|TRBV4-1|TRBD1|.
CASSQDRRQGDNYEQYF
TGCGCCAGCAGCCAAGATCGAAGACAGGGGGACAACTACGAGCAGTACTTC
>TRBJ2-1|TRBV30|TRBD2|.
CAWSTSGRAEQFF
TGTGCCTGGAGTACTAGCGGGAGGGCTGAGCAGTTCTTC
>TRBJ2-3|TRBV11-2|.|.
CASSSFTDTQYF
TGTGCCAGCAGCTCCTTCACAGATACGCAGTATTTT
>TRBJ1-2|TRBV24-1|.|.
CATSDNLGNYGYTF
TGTGCCACCAGTGATAATCTGGGCAACTATGGCTACACCTTC
>TRBJ2-7|TRBV28|.|.
CASSLSGYEQYF
TGTGCCAGCAGTTTATCCGGGTACGAGCAGTACTTC
>TRBJ1-1|TRBV5-4|TRBD1|once
CASSPGTAGNTEAFF
TGTGCCAGCAGCCCGGGGACAGCTGGTAACACTGAAGCTTTCTTT
>TRBJ2-2|TRBV27|TRBD1|.
CASSLWGTVGTYTEPGELFF
TGTGCCAGCAGTTTATGGGGGACAGTTGGTACCTACACTGAGCCCGGGGAGCTGTTTTTT
>TRBJ1-2|TRBV28|TRBD1|once
CASSLFTADRDRPTSSLAGYTF
TGTGCCAGCAGTTTATTTACTGCCGACCGGGACAGGCCTACTTCCTCGCTGGCTGGCTACACCTTC
>TRBJ2-1|TRBV19|.|.
CASRRLVSSYNEQFF
TGTGCCAGTAGGAGACTAGTTAGCTCCTACAATGAGCAGTTCTTC
>TRBJ2-1|TRBV10-2|TRBD1|.
CASRGTGHNEQFF
TGCGCCAGCAGGGGGACAGGGCACAATGAGCAGTTCTTC
>TRBJ2-7|TRBV7-2|TRBD2|.
CASSPQAGGTYEQYF
TGTGCCAGCAGCCCCCAAGCGGGAGGGACCTACGAGCAGTACTTC
>TRBJ2-3|TRBV29-1|.|.
CSVEDQASSTDTQYF
TGCAGCGTTGAAGATCAGGCCAGCAGCACAGATACGCAGTATTTT
>TRBJ1-1|TRBV7-6|.|.
CASSLAPFSESTEAFF
TGTGCCAGCAGCTTAGCTCCTTTTTCGGAGAGCACTGAAGCTTTCTTT
>TRBJ1-2|TRBV6-5|TRBD1|.
CASRSRQGNYGYTF
TGTGCCAGCAGATCCCGACAGGGGAACTATGGCTACACCTTC
>TRBJ2-5|TRBV6-1|.|.
CASSEARDSRYF
TGTGCCAGCAGTGAAGCGCGGGACAGTCGGTACTTC
>TRBJ2-2|TRBV2|TRBD2|.
CASRLNSGGANTGELFF
TGTGCCAGCAGACTAAACAGCGGGGGGGCGAACACCGGGGAGCTGTTTTTT
>TRBJ2-2|TRBV5-1|.|.
CASRLSGGGNTGELFF
TGCGCCAGCCGACTCTCGGGAGGGGGCAACACCGGGGAGCTGTTTTTT
>TRBJ2-5|TRBV7-2|TRBD1|.
CASSLAGTGKETQYF
TGTGCCAGCAGCTTGGCCGGGACAGGGAAGGAGACCCAGTACTTC
>TRBJ2-7|TRBV5-4|TRBD2|.
CASSLYGRNHEQYF
TGTGCCAGCAGCTTGTACGGGAGGAACCACGAGCAGTACTTC
>TRBJ2-5|TRBV7-2|.|.
CASSLSSGTQYF
TGTGCCAGCAGCTTAAGTAGTGGGACCCAGTACTTC
>TRBJ1-4|TRBV7-9|.|.
CASSYGVPNEKLFF
TGTGCCAGCAGCTACGGGGTCCCTAATGAAAAACTGTTTTTT
>TRBJ2-7|TRBV5-1|TRBD1|.
CASSARDRFYEQYF
TGCGCCAGCAGCGCCCGGGACAGATTCTACGAGCAGTACTTC
>TRBJ1-5|TRBV18|TRBD1|.
CASSATGTQPQHF
TGTGCCAGCTCAGCGACAGGGACTCAGCCCCAGCATTTT
>TRBJ1-4|TRBV19|TRBD1|.
CASSPDRVPNEKLFF
TGTGCCAGTAGCCCCGACAGGGTCCCTAATGAAAAACTGTTTTTT